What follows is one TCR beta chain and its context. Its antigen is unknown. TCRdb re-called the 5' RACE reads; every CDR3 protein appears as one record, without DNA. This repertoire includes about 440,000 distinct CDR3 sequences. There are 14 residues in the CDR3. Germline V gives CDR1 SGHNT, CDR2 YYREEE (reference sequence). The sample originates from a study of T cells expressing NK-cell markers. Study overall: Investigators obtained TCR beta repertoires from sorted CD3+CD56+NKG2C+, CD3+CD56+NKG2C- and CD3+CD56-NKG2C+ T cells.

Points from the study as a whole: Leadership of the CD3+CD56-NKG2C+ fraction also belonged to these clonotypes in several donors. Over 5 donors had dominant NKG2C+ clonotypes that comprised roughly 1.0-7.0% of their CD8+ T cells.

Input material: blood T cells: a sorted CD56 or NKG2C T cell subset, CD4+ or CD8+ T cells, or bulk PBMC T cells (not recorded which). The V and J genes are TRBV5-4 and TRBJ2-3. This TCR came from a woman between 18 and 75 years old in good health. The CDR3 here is CASSSGTTTDTQYF.